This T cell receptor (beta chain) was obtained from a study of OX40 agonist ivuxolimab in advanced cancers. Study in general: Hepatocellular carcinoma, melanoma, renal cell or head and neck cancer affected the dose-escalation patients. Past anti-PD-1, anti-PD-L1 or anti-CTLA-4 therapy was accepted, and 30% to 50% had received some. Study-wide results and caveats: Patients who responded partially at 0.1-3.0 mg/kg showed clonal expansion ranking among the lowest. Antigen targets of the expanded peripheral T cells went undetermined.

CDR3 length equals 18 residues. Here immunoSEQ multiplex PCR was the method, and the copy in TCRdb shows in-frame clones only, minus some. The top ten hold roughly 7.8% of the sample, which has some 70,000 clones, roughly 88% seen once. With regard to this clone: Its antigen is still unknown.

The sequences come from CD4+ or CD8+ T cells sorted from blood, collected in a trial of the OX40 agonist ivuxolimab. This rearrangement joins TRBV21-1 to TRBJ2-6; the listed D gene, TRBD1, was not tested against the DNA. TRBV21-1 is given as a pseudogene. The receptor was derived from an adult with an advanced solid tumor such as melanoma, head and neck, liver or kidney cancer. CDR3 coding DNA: TGTGCCAGCAGCAAACGGACAGGGGGCTGTCGTGGGGCCAACGTCCTGACTTTC. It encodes CASSKRTGGCRGANVLTF.